Listed below are T cell receptor beta chains from one sample, sequenced in a study of CD8+ T cells in alopecia areata. The table came from immunoSEQ multiplex PCR; TCRdb's copy has only in-frame clones and leaves some out. There are 110,000 to 150,000 clones in the sample; 50% to 65% occur only once, and around 15% lies in the top ten. This specimen consisted of CD8+ T cells sorted from blood, obtained at week 4, from a patient treated with tofacitinib. The origin of the receptors is a human donor with alopecia areata. The CDR3 runs from the conserved cysteine through the conserved F or W.

>TRBV7-8|TRBJ1-5
CASSASKGGHNQPQHF
>TRBV27|TRBJ2-2
CASSLYTGELFF
>TRBV7-9|TRBJ1-2
CALTSGDYGYTF
>TRBV27|TRBJ1-2
CASSSFGQGPYGYTF
>TRBV5-1|TRBJ2-3
CAGTDTQYF
>TRBV6-5|TRBJ1-1
CASSYSLKESNTEAFF
>TRBV23-1|TRBJ1-5
CASSQFWRSNQPQHF
>TRBV4-3|TRBJ1-1
CASSQGTGVATEAFF
>TRBV2|TRBJ2-1
CASSPGTGYNEQFF
>TRBV9|TRBJ2-7
CASSVGAGGSSEQYF
>TRBV6-5|TRBJ1-2
CASRVTGSYGYTF
>TRBV6-5|TRBJ2-3
CASTESGRSTDTQYF
>TRBV9|TRBJ1-1
CASSPTGRNTEAFF
>TRBV6-7|TRBJ1-1
CASSPSTGLNTEAFF
>TRBV5-1|TRBJ2-7
CASSLRVRTYEQYF
>TRBV7-9|TRBJ2-1
CASSPQGYNEQFF
>TRBV13|TRBJ2-5
CASSLGAGNIWTQYF
>TRBV30|TRBJ2-1
CAWSVLRDEQFF
>TRBV9|TRBJ2-5
CASSVAGAQETQYF
>TRBV7-9|TRBJ2-2
CASSLGQTGELFF
>TRBV6-4|TRBJ2-2
CASSDGGTGELFF
>TRBV4-2|TRBJ2-2
CASSTGAAGELFF
>TRBV13|TRBJ2-5
CASQGGQETQYF
>TRBV29-1|TRBJ2-1
CSALGGANEQFF
>TRBV10-3|TRBJ2-5
CAISEGTGPETQYF
>TRBV27|TRBJ2-3
CASSYSGTVSTDTQYF
>TRBV29-1|TRBJ1-1
CSVGANRPEAFF
>TRBV4-1|TRBJ2-7
CASSQVQGPPYYEQYF
>TRBV7-2|TRBJ1-5
CASSPVRDGSNQPQHF
>TRBV7-9|TRBJ2-7
CASSLTTSGEQYF
>TRBV27|TRBJ1-1
CASSPRGNTEAFF
>TRBV27|TRBJ2-2
CASSLGQPGELFF
>TRBV19|TRBJ2-7
CASTGESSYEQYF
>TRBV29-1|TRBJ2-3
CSVESSGIKMDTQYF
>TRBV27|TRBJ1-1
CASSANTGNTEAFF
>TRBV29-1|TRBJ2-1
CSVETRTDRGSGNEQFF
>TRBV4-1|TRBJ2-2
CASSQTTSGGPEELFF